The count of the clone carrying this T cell receptor (beta chain) is one. The record originates from a study of cytomegalovirus exposure and HLA in healthy donors. Researchers ran the PCR with 60 Vbeta and 13 Jbeta primers. Only in-frame clones appear in the TCRdb table, and some are missing; sequencing was by immunoSEQ multiplex PCR. The sample has some 100,000 clones, around three quarters seen once. The V and J ends lost 0 bases and 7 bases respectively, with 12 bases between them. The CDR3 loop spans 14 amino acids. Germline V CDR1 and CDR2: LGHNA, YSLEER. The material sequenced was PBMCs. The chain has TRBV4-3 and TRBJ1-2; D is unclear. This TCR was sampled from a female donor in good health and CMV-seropositive. CDR3 in amino acids: CASSQDRGVRGYTF. Written as DNA, the CDR3 is TGCGCCAGCAGCCAAGACCGGGGAGTCCGTGGCTACACCTTC.